The entry below describes one T cell receptor (beta chain). The antigen remains unidentified. This sample was included in a study of cytomegalovirus exposure and HLA in healthy donors. The donors belonged to the roughly 110-subject validation cohort, separate from the 666-subject first cohort. Study-level findings and limits: The tendency of first-cohort TCR clusters to co-occur in the 120 or so validation repertoires was the finding of a later analysis. Overall, about 160 TCR beta chains were annotated as cytomegalovirus-associated.

V lost 3 bases and J lost 6, with 14 bases in between. The germline gives CDR1 MNHNS, CDR2 SASEGT. The CDR3 consists of 14 residues. Profiling relied on immunoSEQ multiplex PCR, and the TCRdb table lists in-frame clones only, not all of them. The sample includes 85,000 to 130,000 clones, less than 90% of them seen just once. Sequenced input: PBMCs. This rearrangement joins TRBV6-1 to TRBJ1-2; no clear D. This sequence originates from a woman younger than 35 in good health and CMV-seropositive. The CDR3 loop is CASSDRQVRNGYTF. DNA for the CDR3: TGTGCCAGCAGTGATAGGCAGGTACGAAATGGCTACACCTTC.